The clone carrying this TCR beta chain has a handful of counts. Trimming removed 4 bases from V and 7 bases from J; junction bases left unmatched: 4. The CDR3 length is 13 residues. Germline V gives CDR1 ENHRY, CDR2 SYGVKD. This entry is derived from a study of identical twins. Unique molecular identifiers were present on the cDNA, and a universal primer site came from template switching. TCRdb called the 5' RACE reads again in MiXCR, with one record for every CDR3 protein. The repertoire holds 1.5 million to 2 million distinct CDR3 sequences, more than 30% seen once, with around 0.3% in the top ten. This receptor was taken from a newborn girl in good health. Source material: cord blood. V and J are TRBV10-3 and TRBJ1-2, with 9 bases that match TRBD1. The CDR3 nucleotides read TGTGCCATCAGTGGACCGACAGGGGGTGGCTACACCTTC. Amino acids: CAISGPTGGGYTF.